This TCR beta chain was identified during a study of blood T cell repertoires in COVID-19. About the study: The samples span acute and convalescent COVID-19 from the United States, Italy and Spain. T cells, B-cell-depleted T cells, or PBMCs supplied cDNA or gDNA.

Authors' processing steps: Amplifying reference gene primers gave estimates of nucleated cell counts. Repertoires were generated with immunoSEQ multiplex PCR, while TCRdb's copy carries only in-frame clones and drops some. Clone size and V and J calls were adopted from that table, with D and trimming inferred from the DNA. The sample records fewer than 200,000 clones, over 80% being singletons. In germline, CDR1 is SEHNR, CDR2 FQNEAQ (reference sequence). CDR3 length equals 15 residues. Trimming took 4 bases from V and 6 from J, leaving 15 bases between them. Sequenced: peripheral blood. The chain uses TRBV7-9 and TRBJ1-4, with TRBD1 as a possible D gene (5 bases). This receptor was obtained from a woman in her forties or fifties with acute or convalescent COVID-19. CDR3 DNA: TGTGCCAGCAGCTCCAGGGAAGGGAGGGATGAAAAACTGTTTTTT. This translates into CASSSREGRDEKLFF.